Following are 15 T cell receptor beta chains from one sample sequenced in a study of T-cell reconstitution after alpha-beta-depleted transplantation in children. Study-level points and caveats: T-cell numbers and diversity one year post-transplant derived largely from freshly generated T cells.

No antigen has been assigned to these receptors. A TCRbeta library incorporating unique molecular identifiers was prepared. Using its own MiXCR run on the PCR reads, TCRdb lists one record per CDR3 protein. The sample consists of around 270,000 distinct CDR3 sequences, roughly 7.8% of them appearing once. The material sequenced was peripheral blood, taken 360 days after TCRalphabeta/CD19-depleted stem cell transplant. All receptors come from a female patient younger than 10 who had a stem cell transplant for Fanconi anemia, so the T cells may come from the graft donor.

The gene calls are TRBV6-6 and TRBJ2-7; TRBD2 agrees at 7 bases. CDR3 size: 12 residues. The germline V gene encodes CDR1 MNHNY and CDR2 SVGAGI (reference sequence). V lost 2 bases and J lost 12; bases outside the gene matches: 7. The chain's CDR3 is CASSYGTGGGYF. The DNA for the CDR3 is TGTGCCAGCAGTTACGGGACGGGGGGAGGGTACTTC.

This clonotype was seen a handful of times. V gene TRBV5-1 combines with J gene TRBJ2-7; D is possibly TRBD1 (5 bases). The CDR3 is 14 amino acids. Germline loops: CDR1 SGHRS, CDR2 YFSETQ. V lost 4 bases to trimming and J lost 2 bases, with 13 bases between them. The CDR3 sequence is CASSPQGSAYEQYF. CDR3 sequence (DNA): TGCGCCAGCAGCCCGCAGGGCTCAGCCTACGAGCAGTACTTC.

V is TRBV18 and J is TRBJ2-3; D is ambiguous. The CDR3 consists of 14 residues. V was cut by 0 bases and J by 3 bases, with 7 bases left in between. Germline lookup yields CDR1 KGHSH and CDR2 LQKENI. The CDR3, as DNA: TGTGCCAGCTCACCACCGCGCGTGACAGATACGCAGTATTTT. This translates into CASSPPRVTDTQYF.

The chain is built from TRBV27 and TRBJ2-2; 7 bases map to TRBD1. Losses at the gene ends were 7 bases for V and 4 bases for J; bases not matched to a gene: 12. CDR1 and CDR2 from the germline V gene are MNHEY and SMNVEV (reference sequence). This CDR3 comprises 16 residues. The CDR3: CASMKYWGTATGELFF. Written as DNA, the CDR3 is TGTGCCAGCATGAAATATTGGGGGACAGCCACCGGGGAGCTGTTTTTT.

In this sample, this clonotype turned up many times. This chain connects TRBV4-1 to TRBJ2-1; 12 nucleotides agree with TRBD2. Germline V CDR1 and CDR2: MGHRA, YSYEKL. The CDR3 totals 18 residues. Trimming cost V 0 bases and J 5 bases; bases outside gene matches: 8. The DNA for the CDR3 is TGCGCCAGCAGCCAAGAGTGGCTAGCGGGAGGGAAAAACAATGAGCAGTTCTTC. Protein product: CASSQEWLAGGKNNEQFF.

This clonotype was detected only a few times. The chain uses TRBV28 and TRBJ1-2; 7 bases map to TRBD1. The CDR3 spans 17 residues. V was clipped by 2 bases and J by 7 bases; unmatched bases: 16. Germline CDR1 is MDHEN and CDR2 is SYDVKM. CDR3 bases: TGTGCCAGCAGTTTAAACCCGGGACAGCCTGACGCTCGTGGCTACACCTTC. Encoded protein: CASSLNPGQPDARGYTF.

CDR3 protein: CASSRLRGGDTGELFF. For the CDR3, the DNA is TGTGCCAGCAGCCGTCTTCGTGGGGGGGACACCGGGGAGCTGTTTTTT. V and J are TRBV7-8 and TRBJ2-2; 7 positions match TRBD2. This CDR3 contains 16 residues. Germline V gives CDR1 SGHVS, CDR2 FQNEAQ. Trimming took 5 bases from V and 3 from J; bases not matched to a gene: 9.

This clonotype was detected many times. The rearrangement links TRBV20-1 to TRBJ1-5; tentative D call: TRBD1 (6 bases). In germline, CDR1 is DFQATT, CDR2 SNEGSKA (reference sequence). V was shortened by 4 bases and J by 4 bases, with 14 bases between the two germline ends. The CDR3 spans 14 residues. This CDR3 reads CSAIADRSNQPQHF. CDR3 in DNA: TGCAGTGCTATCGCAGACAGGTCTAATCAGCCCCAGCATTTT.

This clonotype was seen repeatedly, ten times or more. J is TRBJ1-1 and V is TRBV6-5; the match to TRBD1 covers 7 bases. CDR1 and CDR2 from the germline V gene are MNHEY and SVGAGI. J was trimmed by 3 bases and V by 5 bases; bases with no gene match: 6. CDR3 size: 14 residues. The DNA of the CDR3 is TGTGCCAGCAGTCACAGGGGCTGGGACACTGAAGCTTTCTTT. Translating it yields CASSHRGWDTEAFF.

The table lists this clonotype with many counts. V and J are TRBV20-1 and TRBJ1-2; 8 bases match TRBD1. Germline loops: CDR1 DFQATT, CDR2 SNEGSKA (reference sequence). V lost 2 bases and J lost 4; bases outside the gene matches: 9. The CDR3 has 15 residues. The DNA for the CDR3 is TGCAGTGCTAGAAATCTACGGGACAGGCTCTATGGCTACACCTTC. Amino acids: CSARNLRDRLYGYTF.

In its sample, this clonotype was seen many times. The chain couples TRBV7-6 to TRBJ2-5; maybe TRBD1 (6 bases). The V gene lost 1 base and the J gene lost 2 bases, with 11 bases spanning the gap. The CDR3 is 15 amino acids. CDR1 is SGHVS, CDR2 FNYEAQ, per germline. For the CDR3, the DNA is TGTGCCAGCAGCTTAGGTCAAGGACAGCAAGAGACCCAGTACTTC. This translates into CASSLGQGQQETQYF.

This clonotype showed up many times. V usage is TRBV29-1 and J usage is TRBJ1-1; 9 bases match TRBD1. CDR1 is SQVTM, CDR2 ANQGSEA, per germline. The length of the CDR3 is 12 residues. The V segment lost 7 bases and the J segment 5 bases; nucleotides outside the gene matches: 5. CDR3 sequence reads: CSGNRGRTEAFF. For the CDR3, the DNA is TGCAGCGGTAACAGGGGGCGGACTGAAGCTTTCTTT.

This clonotype was recorded at least ten times. The J gene is TRBJ2-2, the V gene TRBV20-1; 7 bases map to TRBD1. J was trimmed by 0 bases and V by 2 bases; bases with no gene match: 0. CDR3 length: 14 amino acids. In germline, CDR1 is DFQATT, CDR2 SNEGSKA (reference sequence). DNA for the CDR3: TGCAGTGCTAGACAGGGGGCGAACACCGGGGAGCTGTTTTTT. Residues: CSARQGANTGELFF.

The chain has TRBV18 and TRBJ2-6; D might be TRBD1 (6 bases). Germline V lookup: CDR1 KGHSH, CDR2 LQKENI. V was shortened by 3 bases and J by 0 bases, with 15 bases between the two germline ends. The CDR3 sequence is 18 residues long. The CDR3 is CASSPRGAGSSGANVLTF. CDR3 nucleotides: TGTGCCAGCTCACCCAGGGGCGCAGGGAGCTCTGGGGCCAACGTCCTGACTTTC.

This clonotype was detected a few times. The chain uses TRBV5-1 and TRBJ1-1, with 8 positions matching TRBD1. The CDR3 runs 15 residues. V dropped 4 bases and J dropped 4; count of bases not matched to a gene: 9. Germline CDR1 SGHRS, CDR2 YFSETQ. Here the CDR3 DNA reads TGCGCCAGCAGCCCCTCCCCGACAGGGGCCACTGAAGCTTTCTTT. Its translation: CASSPSPTGATEAFF.